This T cell receptor (beta chain) was captured by sequencing in a study of T cell repertoires in cytomegalovirus infection. In the study overall: In the study, CMV epitopes included recently identified HLA-C-restricted and well-studied HLA-B-restricted ones. Based on public TCR beta signatures, there were indications of CMV infection and of a matching HLA type.

Via MiXCR, TCRdb re-called the reads, giving one row per CDR3 protein. The table lists 450,000 to 550,000 distinct CDR3 sequences, 42% of them singletons. Turning to this clonotype: Antigen: not known.

CDR1 and CDR2 from the germline V gene are MDHEN and SYDVKM. There are 15 residues in the CDR3. V dropped 1 base and J dropped 3 bases, with 12 bases sitting between them. Findings and limits, study-wide: Summed public TCR beta family frequency identified CMV carriers bearing the relevant HLA. The ex vivo response was dominated by HLA-C-restricted CMV-specific TCR beta clonotypes.

Sequencing was performed on cultured PBMCs, taken from culture after CMV antigen stimulation. The chain joins TRBV28 to TRBJ2-5; D perhaps matches TRBD2 (6 bases). The receptor was derived from a human donor in good health (CMV status not recorded). Some clones in this sample may be carry-over from other donors' samples. The CDR3 spells CASSLYRGSKETQYF. The CDR3 nucleotides read TGTGCCAGCAGTTTATATCGGGGGTCGAAAGAGACCCAGTACTTC.